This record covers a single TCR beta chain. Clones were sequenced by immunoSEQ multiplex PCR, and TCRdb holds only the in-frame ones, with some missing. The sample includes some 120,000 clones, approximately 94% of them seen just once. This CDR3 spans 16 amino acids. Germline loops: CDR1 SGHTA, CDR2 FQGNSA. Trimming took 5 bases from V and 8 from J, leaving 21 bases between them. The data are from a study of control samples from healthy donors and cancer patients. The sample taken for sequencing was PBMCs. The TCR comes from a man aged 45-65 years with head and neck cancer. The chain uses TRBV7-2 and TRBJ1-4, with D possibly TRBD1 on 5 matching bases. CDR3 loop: CASSRDPSSVEEKLFF. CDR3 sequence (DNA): TGTGCCAGCAGCCGGGACCCCAGTAGTGTAGAGGAAAAACTGTTTTTT.